The 25 T cell receptor beta chains below all came from one sample that was sequenced in a study of T cells in Graves' hyperthyroidism and ophthalmopathy. The TCR beta CDR3 regions underwent amplification using RNA transcripts as the source. The HTBI primer set was used in a first-round RT-PCR of the TCR CDR3. TCRdb passed the multiplex PCR reads through MiXCR, listing each CDR3 protein once. Of 390,000 or so distinct CDR3 sequences in the sample, about 15% were seen once. Material for sequencing was blood. Receptors were obtained from a man aged 18-30 years with Graves' ophthalmopathy.

This clonotype was detected only a few times. V usage is TRBV5-6 and J usage is TRBJ1-2; D remains ambiguous. Trimming shortened V by 8 bases and J by 3 bases, and 14 bases separated the two germline ends. Germline loops: CDR1 SGHDT, CDR2 YYEEEE. The CDR3 has 13 amino acids. The CDR3 DNA is TGTGCCAGTCACCTGGGTTCTCACTATGGCTACACCTTC. This gives the protein CASHLGSHYGYTF.

This clonotype showed up many times. CDR3 sequence reads: CASSPGLANYGYTF. The CDR3 bases are TGTGCCAGCAGTCCAGGGTTAGCTAACTATGGCTACACCTTC. This sequence joins TRBV27 and TRBJ1-2, with TRBD1 as a possible D gene (5 bases). Trimming shortened V by 5 bases and J by 0 bases, and 10 bases separated the two germline ends. Germline V gives CDR1 MNHEY, CDR2 SMNVEV (reference sequence). The CDR3 is made up of 14 amino acids.

In the case of this clonotype: Given a much more abundant clone one base away, this may be a read error. The chain is built from TRBV18 and TRBJ1-2, with D maybe TRBD1 (6 bases). This CDR3 has 15 amino acids. From germline, CDR1 is KGHSH and CDR2 LQKENI. V was shortened by 4 bases and J by 5 bases, with 17 bases between the two germline ends. Here the CDR3 reads CASSLLSPGVYGYTF. Here the CDR3 DNA reads TGTGCCAGCTCACTGCTGAGTCCAGGGGTATATGGCTACACCTTC.

This clonotype was seen repeatedly, ten times or more. The rearrangement joins TRBV28 to TRBJ2-3; D unclear. With 6 bases removed from V and 5 bases from J, the gap between germline ends came to 9 bases. Germline assignment: CDR1 MDHEN and CDR2 SYDVKM. This CDR3 has 12 residues. The CDR3 DNA reads TGTGCCAGCAGCCCCCCACAAGATACGCAGTATTTT. Its translation: CASSPPQDTQYF.

This clonotype came up many times. The chain couples TRBV4-1 to TRBJ1-1; no clear D gene. Germline loops: CDR1 MGHRA, CDR2 YSYEKL. Trimming took off 1 base at V and 4 bases at J, with 13 bases between the two ends. The CDR3 is 15 residues long. For the CDR3, the DNA is TGCGCCAGCAGCCAAGTGGAGAGGGTGGCCACTGAAGCTTTCTTT. Encoded protein: CASSQVERVATEAFF.

The sample holds many counts of this clonotype. The gene calls are TRBV27 and TRBJ2-3, with D tentatively TRBD2 (6 bases). Germline V gives CDR1 MNHEY, CDR2 SMNVEV (reference sequence). V was cut by 3 bases and J by 0 bases, with 10 bases left in between. The CDR3 is 15 amino acids. Here the CDR3 reads CASSLQRASTDTQYF. For the CDR3, the DNA is TGTGCCAGCAGTTTGCAGCGGGCTAGCACAGATACGCAGTATTTT.

This clonotype occurred many times. The gene calls are TRBV5-1 and TRBJ2-3; D unclear. Trimming stripped 4 bases from V and 0 bases from J, with 12 bases between. Germline lookup yields CDR1 SGHRS and CDR2 YFSETQ. This CDR3 has 15 residues. DNA of the CDR3: TGCGCCAGCAGCCCCCGGGCGGCTAGCACAGATACGCAGTATTTT. Encoded protein: CASSPRAASTDTQYF.

The sample holds a few counts of this clonotype. CDR3: CATRGTDNEKLFF. CDR3 nucleotides: TGTGCCACCAGAGGGACTGATAATGAAAAACTGTTTTTT. The chain links TRBV24-1 to TRBJ1-4; D perhaps matches TRBD1 (5 bases). Trimming cost V 7 bases and J 4 bases, with 9 bases left between them. CDR1 is KGHDR, CDR2 SFDVKD, per germline. The length of the CDR3 is 13 residues.

This clonotype was detected many times. The rearrangement joins TRBV16 to TRBJ1-5; possibly TRBD1 for D (6 bases). V was trimmed by 6 bases and J by 0 bases, leaving 12 bases between them. The germline V gene has CDR1 KGHSY and CDR2 FQNENV. The CDR3 has 15 residues. CDR3 sequence (DNA): TGTGCCAGCAGAAAGGGGGTAAATAGCAATCAGCCCCAGCATTTT. This codes for CASRKGVNSNQPQHF.

In this sample, this clonotype turned up many times. The chain uses TRBV30 and TRBJ2-5, with 12 bases fitting TRBD2. The V and J ends lost 2 bases and 4 bases, in that order; junction bases with no gene match: 2. Germline V gene data show CDR1 as GTSNPN and CDR2 as SVGIG (reference sequence). CDR3 length: 14 residues. The CDR3 protein is CAWSWTSGAETQYF. DNA for the CDR3: TGTGCCTGGAGTTGGACTAGCGGGGCAGAGACCCAGTACTTC.

Ten or more counts support this clonotype. This rearrangement joins TRBV30 to TRBJ1-1; D gene uncertain. V was clipped by 3 bases and J by 0 bases, with 8 bases between them. CDR1 is GTSNPN and CDR2 is SVGIG in the germline V gene (reference sequence). CDR3 length equals 13 residues. The CDR3 nucleotides are TGTGCCTGGAGAAAAATCATGAACACTGAAGCTTTCTTT. Amino acid sequence: CAWRKIMNTEAFF.

At least ten counts were recorded for this clonotype. The chain couples TRBV6-1 to TRBJ1-2; possibly TRBD1 for D (6 bases). The germline gives CDR1 MNHNS, CDR2 SASEGT. This CDR3 is built from 15 residues. Trimming removed 2 bases at V and 3 bases at J, with 13 bases between. DNA of the CDR3: TGTGCCAGCAGTGAAACGGCAGGGGACCACTATGGCTACACCTTC. Protein: CASSETAGDHYGYTF.

This clonotype has just a few counts. The V call is TRBV7-9, the J call TRBJ2-5; D tentatively fits TRBD1 or TRBD2 (5 bases each). The CDR3 length is 14 residues. Germline values: CDR1 SEHNR, CDR2 FQNEAQ (reference sequence). V lost 5 bases and J 4 bases, leaving 14 bases between the germline ends. This CDR3 is CASSPELGVETQYF. The CDR3 DNA follows: TGTGCCAGCAGCCCTGAACTAGGGGTAGAGACCCAGTACTTC.

This clonotype was counted ten times or more. Here the CDR3 reads CAWRTGLAGADTQYF. The CDR3, as DNA: TGTGCCTGGAGGACCGGACTAGCTGGGGCAGATACGCAGTATTTT. The genes are TRBV30 and TRBJ2-3, with 8 nucleotides matching TRBD2. This CDR3 is built from 15 residues. J gave up 4 bases and V 3 bases, and 9 bases lay outside the gene matches. Germline CDR1 is GTSNPN and CDR2 is SVGIG (reference sequence).

V is TRBV3-1 and J is TRBJ2-1; 7 nucleotides match TRBD1. V trimming: 2 bases; J trimming: 4 bases; junction bases outside the gene matches: 5. This CDR3 region has 15 residues. Germline V lookup: CDR1 LGHDT, CDR2 YNNKEL (reference sequence). This CDR3 reads CASSQTRDSYNEQFF. The CDR3 nucleotides read TGTGCCAGCAGCCAAACCCGGGACAGTTACAATGAGCAGTTCTTC.

As for this clonotype: This may be a read error, as it is one base from a much larger clone. This is likely a read error, given that the CDR3 carries no conserved phenylalanine or tryptophan at its end. J is TRBJ2-2 and V is TRBV7-3; D unresolved. Germline V lookup: CDR1 SGHTA, CDR2 FQGTGA. V was shortened by 1 base and J by 2 bases, with 11 bases between the two germline ends. This CDR3 comprises 16 residues. The CDR3 spells CASSLNARENTGELFL. CDR3 DNA: TGTGCCAGCAGCTTAAACGCCAGAGAAAACACCGGGGAGCTGTTTCTT.

As regards this clonotype: This may stem from a read error, because a much larger clone lies one nucleotide away. The chain combines TRBV12-3 or TRBV12-4 with TRBJ2-3; 14 nucleotides agree with TRBD2. The junction had 4 bases not matched to a gene; V was cut back by 6 bases and J by 5 bases. The CDR3 is 15 amino acids. The CDR3 sequence is CASRPGTSGGDTQYF. The CDR3 coding sequence is TGTGCCAGCAGACCCGGGACTAGCGGGGGAGATACGCAGTATTTT.

The chain joins TRBV10-2 to TRBJ1-2, with D unresolved. Trimming cost V 6 bases and J 4 bases, with 15 bases left between them. The CDR3 is 14 amino acids. Germline values: CDR1 WSHSY, CDR2 SAAADI. CDR3 loop: CASSDSDGSYGYTF. The CDR3 DNA follows: TGCGCCAGCAGCGACTCCGACGGATCCTATGGCTACACCTTC.

This clonotype was picked up many times. The chain couples TRBV4-1 to TRBJ2-7; D may be TRBD2 (5 bases). From germline, CDR1 is MGHRA and CDR2 YSYEKL. The CDR3 length is 14 residues. The ends were cut back, 3 bases at V and 2 bases at J, with 11 bases in the middle. The CDR3 nucleotides read TGCGCCAGCAGCCATGTCACCGGGGCCTACGAGCAGTACTTC. Translation: CASSHVTGAYEQYF.

This chain links TRBV12-3 or TRBV12-4 with TRBJ1-1; TRBD1 aligns across 7 bases. Trimming cost V 4 bases and J 6 bases; bases outside gene matches: 8. The CDR3 sequence is 14 residues long. CDR3 bases: TGTGCCAGCAGTTGGACCGACAGGGAGGCTGAAGCTTTCTTT. Translating it yields CASSWTDREAEAFF.

Note on this clonotype: A read error is possible here, since a much larger clone lies one base away. Because the CDR3 is missing its conserved closing phenylalanine or tryptophan, this is likely a read error. The J gene is TRBJ1-5, the V gene TRBV20-1, with 7 bases that match TRBD1. After removal of 6 bases from V and 6 bases from J, the junction contained 5 bases not matched to a gene. CDR3 length: 12 residues. The germline CDR1 and CDR2 sequences are DFQATT and SNEGSKA (reference sequence). The CDR3 loop is CSAPEGAQPQHL. The CDR3, as DNA: TGCAGTGCACCAGAGGGGGCTCAGCCCCAGCATCTT.

Only a few counts were recorded for this clonotype. V is TRBV9 and J is TRBJ1-1, with 8 bases lining up with TRBD1. The V segment lost 3 bases and the J segment 6 bases; nucleotides outside the gene matches: 10. The germline CDR1 and CDR2 sequences are SGDLS and YYNGEE. This CDR3 has 15 amino acids. The CDR3 is CASSETGGVRAEAFF. The CDR3 DNA reads as TGTGCCAGCAGCGAAACAGGGGGAGTGCGGGCTGAAGCTTTCTTT.

In this sample, this clonotype turned up many times. The J gene is TRBJ2-5, the V gene TRBV18, with 13 bases lining up with TRBD2. Germline trimming cut 1 base from V and 5 bases from J; bases unmatched to any gene: 4. The V gene's germline CDR1 is KGHSH and CDR2 LQKENI. The CDR3 loop spans 16 amino acids. The CDR3 sequence: CASSPRTSGSLETQYF. The CDR3 DNA sequence: TGTGCCAGCTCACCACGGACTAGCGGGAGTCTCGAGACCCAGTACTTC.

As to this clonotype: This could be a read error, since a much larger clone is one nucleotide away. The J gene is TRBJ1-5, the V gene TRBV20-1, with D tentatively TRBD1 (6 bases). Germline V gene lookup returns CDR1 DFQATT and CDR2 SNEGSKA (reference sequence). The V and J ends lost 0 bases and 9 bases respectively, with 18 bases between them. This CDR3 region has 15 residues. The CDR3 reads CSARDPGGAERPQHF. In DNA form, the CDR3 reads TGCAGTGCTAGAGATCCCGGGGGGGCGGAGCGGCCCCAGCATTTT.

This clonotype has ten or more counts. V gene TRBV3-1 combines with J gene TRBJ2-3; 10 bases fit TRBD2. The germline gives CDR1 LGHDT, CDR2 YNNKEL (reference sequence). The CDR3 is made up of 16 amino acids. J lost 4 bases, V lost 0 bases, and 4 bases had no gene match. The CDR3 nucleotides read TGTGCCAGCAGCCAAGATTTAGCGGGGGGATCAGATACGCAGTATTTT. This translates into CASSQDLAGGSDTQYF.